This TCR beta chain derives from a study of early T cells in non-severe SARS-CoV-2 infection. On the study more broadly: Investigators sequenced bulk RNA drawn from unsorted whole blood, and chains remained unpaired.

The length of the CDR3 is 19 residues. The germline CDR1 and CDR2 sequences are SGHNT and YYREEE (reference sequence). The ends lost 4 bases at V and 1 base at J; junction bases unmatched: 12. Separate cDNA molecules each had unique molecular identifiers attached to them. TCRdb reprocessed the 5' RACE reads with MiXCR, giving one entry per CDR3 protein. The table includes about 56,000 distinct CDR3 sequences, around 12% detected once. This clonotype showed up many times. The chain employs TRBV5-4 and TRBJ1-6, with TRBD1 matching 9 bases. The sequenced sample was whole blood. The origin of this receptor is an adult who was a healthcare worker with PCR-confirmed SARS-CoV-2 infection or an uninfected control (not recorded which). The CDR3 loop is CASSRSGQGFSSYNSPLHF. CDR3 nucleotide sequence: TGTGCCAGCAGCCGATCGGGACAGGGTTTCTCTTCCTATAATTCACCCCTCCACTTT.